This T cell receptor beta chain was recorded in a study of PD-1 blockade in classical Hodgkin lymphoma. Sequencing was performed with immunoSEQ multiplex PCR; in TCRdb, only in-frame clones are kept and a portion is missing. This sample has 25,000 to 30,000 clones; around 90% occur once, and the top ten carry roughly 6.3%. Patients all relapsed after autologous stem cell transplantation, and there was variation in brentuximab vedotin exposure. Researchers pulled CD8+ T cells out of thawed PBMCs using magnetic negative selection. CDR1 is SNHLY and CDR2 is FYNNEI in the germline V gene. This CDR3 has 12 amino acids. V was cut by 7 bases and J by 4 bases, with 11 bases left in between.

The sample was CD8+ T cells from blood, taken at baseline. The rearrangement uses TRBV2 and TRBJ2-7; possible D gene TRBD1, 6 bases. The TCR originated in a human donor with classical Hodgkin lymphoma. DNA of the CDR3: TGTGCCAGCAAGGACAGTCCTTACGAGCAGTACTTC. This encodes CASKDSPYEQYF.